This T cell receptor (beta chain) was retrieved from a study of blood T cell repertoires in COVID-19. This CDR3 comprises 16 residues. With 0 bases removed from V and 4 bases from J, the gap between germline ends came to 15 bases. Germline V gene sequence: CDR1 MGHRA, CDR2 YSYEKL. Here immunoSEQ multiplex PCR was the method, and the copy in TCRdb shows in-frame clones only, minus some. The repertoire holds a few hundred thousand clones, with more than 75% as singletons. The sequenced sample consisted of PBMCs or T cells enriched from blood (not recorded which). This chain uses TRBV4-1 with TRBJ2-5, with D perhaps matching TRBD2 (7 bases). This TCR was sampled from a woman in her 30s who had recovered from COVID-19. The CDR3 sequence is CASSQDRRGAGETQYF. CDR3 bases: TGCGCCAGCAGCCAAGATCGTCGGGGGGCGGGAGAGACCCAGTACTTC.